Each of the 3 T cell receptor beta chains below was sequenced from the same sample in a study of blood T cell repertoires in COVID-19. Clones were read by immunoSEQ multiplex PCR, and TCRdb kept only the in-frame ones, dropping some. The data hold about 46,000 clones, with about 88% observed a single time. Sample: peripheral blood. The receptors shown here come from a man between 60 and 70 years old with acute or convalescent COVID-19.

The CDR3 DNA reads as TGTGCCAGCAGATACGGGACAGGGACCAATCAGCCCCAGCATTTT. Protein product: CASRYGTGTNQPQHF. The chain employs TRBV6-5 and TRBJ1-5, with 9 bases aligning to TRBD1. Germline V lookup: CDR1 MNHEY, CDR2 SVGAGI. This CDR3 spans 15 amino acids. V shed 6 bases, J shed 3 bases, and the junction held 6 bases outside the gene matches.

This chain links TRBV6-5 with TRBJ1-1; D not certain. CDR1 is MNHEY and CDR2 is SVGAGI in the germline V gene. Trimming removed 1 base from V and 4 bases from J, with 10 bases in between. The CDR3 is 14 residues long. CDR3 DNA: TGTGCCAGCAGTTACTTGATTCGAGGCACTGAAGCTTTCTTT. Amino acid sequence: CASSYLIRGTEAFF.

The genes are TRBV4-2 and TRBJ2-1, with 9 bases aligning to TRBD2. Unmatched junction bases numbered 8, after V lost 1 base and J lost 7 bases. In germline, CDR1 is LGHNA, CDR2 YNFKEQ. The CDR3 spans 16 residues. The CDR3 nucleotides are TGTGCCAGCAGCCAAGTGCAAGCGGGGGGCAGAAATGAGCAGTTCTTC. Translating gives CASSQVQAGGRNEQFF.